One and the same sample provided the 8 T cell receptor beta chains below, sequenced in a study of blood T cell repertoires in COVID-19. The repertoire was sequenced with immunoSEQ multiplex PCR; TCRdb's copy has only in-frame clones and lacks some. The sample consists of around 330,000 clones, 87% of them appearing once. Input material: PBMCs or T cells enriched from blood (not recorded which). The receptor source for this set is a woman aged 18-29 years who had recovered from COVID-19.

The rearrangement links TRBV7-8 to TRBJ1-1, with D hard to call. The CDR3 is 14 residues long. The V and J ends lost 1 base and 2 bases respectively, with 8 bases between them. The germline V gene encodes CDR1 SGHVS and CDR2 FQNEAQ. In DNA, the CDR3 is TGTGCCAGCAGCTTAGAGCGATTTAACACTGAAGCTTTCTTT. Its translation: CASSLERFNTEAFF. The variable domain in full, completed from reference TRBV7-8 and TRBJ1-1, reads GAGVSQSPRYKVAKRGQDVALRCDPISGHVSLFWYQQALGQGPEFLTYFQNEAQLDKSGLPSDRFFAERPEGSVSTLKIQRTQQEDSAVYLCASSLERFNTEAFFGQGTRLTVV.

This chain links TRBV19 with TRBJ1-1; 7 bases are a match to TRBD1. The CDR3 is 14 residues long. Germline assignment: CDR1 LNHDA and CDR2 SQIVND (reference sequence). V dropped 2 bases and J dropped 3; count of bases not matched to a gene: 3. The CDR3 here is CASSIIDRDTEAFF. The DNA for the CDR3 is TGTGCCAGTAGTATAATCGACAGGGACACTGAAGCTTTCTTT. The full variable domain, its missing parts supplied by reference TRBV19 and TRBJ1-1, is DGGITQSPKYLFRKEGQNVTLSCEQNLNHDAMYWYRQDPGQGLRLIYYSQIVNDFQKGDIAEGYSVSREKKESFPLTVTSAQKNPTAFYLCASSIIDRDTEAFFGQGTRLTVV.

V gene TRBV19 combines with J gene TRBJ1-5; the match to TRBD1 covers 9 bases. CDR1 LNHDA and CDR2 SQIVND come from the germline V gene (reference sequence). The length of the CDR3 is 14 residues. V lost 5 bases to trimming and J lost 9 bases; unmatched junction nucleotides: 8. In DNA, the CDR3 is TGTGCCAGTAGTCCCGGACAGGGGTTTGGGCCCCAGCATTTT. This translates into CASSPGQGFGPQHF.

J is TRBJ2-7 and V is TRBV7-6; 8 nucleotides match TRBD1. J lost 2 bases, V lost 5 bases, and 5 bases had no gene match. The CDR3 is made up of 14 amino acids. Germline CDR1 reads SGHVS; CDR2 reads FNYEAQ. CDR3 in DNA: TGTGCCAGCAGCCCCCCGGGACAGGCCTACGAGCAGTACTTC. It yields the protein CASSPPGQAYEQYF.

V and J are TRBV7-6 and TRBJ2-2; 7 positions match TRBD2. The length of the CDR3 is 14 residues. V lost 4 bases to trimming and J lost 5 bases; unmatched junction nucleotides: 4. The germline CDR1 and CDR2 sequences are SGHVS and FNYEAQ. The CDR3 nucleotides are TGTGCCAGCAGCTCCTTACTAGCGACCGGGGAGCTGTTTTTT. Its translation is CASSSLLATGELFF.

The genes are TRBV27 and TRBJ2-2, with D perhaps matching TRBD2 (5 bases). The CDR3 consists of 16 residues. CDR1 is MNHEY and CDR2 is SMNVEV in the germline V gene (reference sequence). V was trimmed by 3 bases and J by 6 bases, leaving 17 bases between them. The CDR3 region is CASSFERGSFAGELFF. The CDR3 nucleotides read TGTGCCAGCAGTTTTGAGAGAGGGTCATTCGCCGGGGAGCTGTTTTTT.

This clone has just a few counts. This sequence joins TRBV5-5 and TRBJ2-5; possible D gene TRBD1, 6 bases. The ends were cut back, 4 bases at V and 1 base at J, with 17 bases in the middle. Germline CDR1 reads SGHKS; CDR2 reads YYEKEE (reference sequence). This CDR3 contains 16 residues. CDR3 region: CASSLTGIGAQETQYF. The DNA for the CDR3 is TGTGCCAGCAGCCTAACAGGGATCGGGGCCCAAGAGACCCAGTACTTC.

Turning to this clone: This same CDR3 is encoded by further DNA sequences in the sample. CDR3 loop: CASSVRDTGELFF. The CDR3 nucleotides read TGTGCCAGCAGCGTCCGGGACACCGGGGAGCTGTTTTTT. The chain couples TRBV9 to TRBJ2-2; no clear D gene. This CDR3 is 13 amino acids long. Per germline, CDR1 SGDLS and CDR2 YYNGEE. V lost 2 bases and J lost 3, with 5 bases in between.